This T cell receptor beta chain was identified in a study of cytomegalovirus exposure and HLA in healthy donors. Looking at the study overall: Samples from HLA-typed donors yielded about 85 million unique TCRs in an early data release. Overall study findings and caveats: Within an earlier analysis, most TCR beta V segments proved productive either about 90% or about 30% of the time.

Germline trimming cut 0 bases from V and 0 bases from J; bases unmatched to any gene: 3. Germline V CDR1 and CDR2: SGHRS, YFSETQ. The CDR3 is 15 amino acids. The PCR employed 60 Vbeta primers together with 13 Jbeta primers. Method: immunoSEQ multiplex PCR; TCRdb's copy keeps in-frame clones and lacks some. This table has around 300,000 clones, 80% to 90% appearing once. Remarks on this clone: The antigen is undetermined.

This clonotype was obtained from a woman in her thirties or forties in good health and CMV-seropositive. This chain joins TRBV5-1 and TRBJ2-7; 7 bases match TRBD1. Sequencing was carried out using PBMCs. The CDR3, as DNA: TGCGCCAGCAGCTTGGGAGGGGGCAGCTCCTACGAGCAGTACTTC. Its protein is CASSLGGGSSYEQYF. Using reference TRBV5-1 and TRBJ2-7 for the parts outside the CDR3, the full variable domain is KAGVTQTPRYLIKTRGQQVTLSCSPISGHRSVSWYQQTPGQGLQFLFEYFSETQRNKGNFPGRFSGRQFSNSRSEMNVSTLELGDSALYLCASSLGGGSSYEQYFGPGTRLTVT.